The sequence of this TCR beta chain was determined in a study of blood T cell repertoires in COVID-19 (dated by TCRdb to between 2020 and 2021). With respect to the entire study: Samples covering the acute and convalescent phases of COVID-19 were provided by collaborators in the United States, Italy and Spain. The samples were drawn from the first 160 participants of the ongoing ImmuneRACE study and from some 1,300 subjects provided by 6 global collaborators. Sample metadata almost always included a de-identified subject ID, COVID-19 status, age in years and sex. The repertoires were released in a freely available public database meant as a resource for research on the immune response to SARS-CoV-2. Subjects who had been exposed to COVID-19, were actively infected with it, or had recovered from it provided the deeply sampled blood TCRbeta repertoires that made up the dataset. The prospective study material was composed of cDNA or gDNA derived from T cells, B-cell-depleted T cells, or PBMCs. Where available, HLA class I and class II types were obtained from metadata supplied by the sample provider rather than from assay-based typing.

Study-level results and caveats: The amount of clinical and demographic metadata varied by source and participant and was provided uncurated.

The collaborating institutions used their own protocols to collect whole blood in K2EDTA tubes. For TCRbeta analysis, collaborators shipped samples in one of three forms: frozen whole blood, isolated PBMCs, or DNA extracted from either of those sample types. TCRbeta CDR3 regions were amplified from genomic DNA using the immunoSEQ Assay, a bias-controlled multiplex PCR. Concerning the study's data processing: The number of nucleated cells in each sample was estimated from the amplification of reference gene primers within the assay. Sequence reads were collapsed and filtered to measure the absolute abundance of every unique TCRbeta CDR3 rearrangement. Productive Simpson clonality was computed per sample as the square root of Simpson's diversity index over productive rearrangements. The table was pulled from immuneACCESS by TCRdb, which kept in-frame rearrangements only. Such tables lose some clones; where checked, under half of the loss comes from unresolved V genes, and the rest has no known cause. The D gene and trimming were derived from the DNA, and the V and J assignments and clone size from that table. The sample table contains 200,000 to 300,000 clones; only one count was recorded for 75% to 85% of them. The ten top clones hold around 5.5% of the sample.

A word on this clone: Its specific antigen is unknown. There are no base qualities to consult, and no much larger clone falls within one base.

Measured from the cysteine to the phenylalanine, the CDR3 is 15 residues long. Solely the CDR3 DNA is kept, with 45 bases framed from the first base. The germline V gene (reference sequence) yields MNHEY for CDR1 and SMNVEV for CDR2. V loses 3 bases of germline sequence and J loses 5 bases, and the interval between the two ends is 13 bases. The sample taken for sequencing was peripheral blood. The V gene is TRBV27 and the J gene is TRBJ1-4; no D gene can be assigned with confidence. The sequence derives from a human donor in a cohort sampled during active COVID-19. The CDR3 has the sequence CASSFRGFENEKLFF. DNA sequence: TGTGCCAGCAGTTTTCGGGGTTTTGAAAATGAAAAACTGTTTTTT.